The 8 T cell receptor beta chains given below trace back to one sample, sequenced in a study of shared clonotypes between healthy human individuals. Sequencing used immunoSEQ multiplex PCR; TCRdb keeps in-frame clones, though not all of them. The sample lists 740,000 or so clones; about three quarters were seen once. Sequencing input: memory CD4+ T cells sorted from blood. As to subset: CD45RA-negative fraction. These receptors came from a young woman in good health.

The count of this clone is one. The chain joins TRBV7-2 to TRBJ2-1; possibly TRBD1 for D (7 bases). Germline values: CDR1 SGHTA, CDR2 FQGNSA. This CDR3 has 16 amino acids. The V end was cut by 5 bases, the J end by 2 bases, with 16 bases between. In DNA form, the CDR3 reads TGTGCCAGCAGCCGCACAGGAGGGGGCACCTACAATGAGCAGTTCTTC. Encoded protein: CASSRTGGGTYNEQFF. Combining the CDR3 with reference TRBV7-2 and TRBJ2-1 gives the whole variable domain GAGVSQSPSNKVTEKGKDVELRCDPISGHTALYWYRQSLGQGLEFLIYFQGNSAPDKSGLPSDRFSAERTGGSVSTLTIQRTQQEDSAVYLCASSRTGGGTYNEQFFGPGTRLTVL.

V gene TRBV7-2 combines with J gene TRBJ2-7; TRBD2 aligns across 13 bases. The CDR3 consists of 16 residues. Germline lookup yields CDR1 SGHTA and CDR2 FQGNSA. The V segment lost 6 bases and the J segment 5 bases; nucleotides outside the gene matches: 10. CDR3 in amino acids: CASSFWTSGSIHEQYF. The CDR3 bases are TGTGCCAGCAGTTTTTGGACTAGCGGGAGCATCCACGAGCAGTACTTC. Looking up the rest from reference TRBV7-2 and TRBJ2-7 gives the full variable domain: GAGVSQSPSNKVTEKGKDVELRCDPISGHTALYWYRQSLGQGLEFLIYFQGNSAPDKSGLPSDRFSAERTGGSVSTLTIQRTQQEDSAVYLCASSFWTSGSIHEQYFGPGTRLTVT.

The chain uses TRBV11-1 and TRBJ1-2, with no clear D. Germline V lookup: CDR1 SGHAT, CDR2 FQDESV (reference sequence). The V end was cut by 6 bases, the J end by 8 bases, with 19 bases between. The CDR3 extends over 14 amino acids. The CDR3 nucleotides read TGTGCCAGCAGTTTCAGATCAGGTTTCAACGGCTACACCTTC. Amino acid sequence: CASSFRSGFNGYTF.

The V gene is TRBV18, the J gene TRBJ2-3, with 8 bases matching TRBD1. The ends lost 5 bases at V and 0 bases at J; junction bases unmatched: 4. Germline assignment: CDR1 KGHSH and CDR2 LQKENI. The CDR3 spans 15 residues. This CDR3 reads CASSIGTGSTDTQYF. CDR3 in DNA: TGTGCCAGCTCAATAGGGACAGGAAGCACAGATACGCAGTATTTT. Filled out from reference TRBV18 and TRBJ2-3, the complete variable domain reads NAGVMQNPRHLVRRRGQEARLRCSPMKGHSHVYWYRQLPEEGLKFMVYLQKENIIDESGMPKERFSAEFPKEGPSILRIQQVVRGDSAAYFCASSIGTGSTDTQYFGPGTRLTVL.

CDR3 loop: CASSPKGSGSLSYNEQFF. The CDR3, as DNA: TGTGCCAGCAGCCCGAAGGGGAGCGGGAGCCTCTCCTACAATGAGCAGTTCTTC. The chain combines TRBV7-8 with TRBJ2-1; 8 nucleotides agree with TRBD2. This CDR3 contains 18 residues. The germline V gene has CDR1 SGHVS and CDR2 FQNEAQ. The ends lost 5 bases at V and 0 bases at J; junction bases unmatched: 12.

The J gene is TRBJ2-1, the V gene TRBV6-5, with 8 positions matching TRBD1. Germline CDR1 MNHEY, CDR2 SVGAGI. The CDR3 extends over 15 amino acids. Trimming at V came to 0 bases and at J to 9 bases, leaving 7 bases not matched to a gene. The CDR3 coding sequence is TGTGCCAGCAGTTACTCAACAGGGGGGAGAGGTGAGCAGTTCTTC. It yields the protein CASSYSTGGRGEQFF.

The CDR3 DNA sequence: TGTGCCAGCAGCTTAGGGGGACAGCCGCTCTCCTACGAGCAGTACTTC. This sequence encodes CASSLGGQPLSYEQYF. The chain employs TRBV7-9 and TRBJ2-7; TRBD1 matches at 7 bases. V lost 1 base and J lost 0; bases outside the gene matches: 6. The CDR3 has 16 amino acids. In germline, CDR1 is SEHNR, CDR2 FQNEAQ (reference sequence).

V usage is TRBV15 and J usage is TRBJ1-5, with D perhaps TRBD1 (6 bases). Trimming stripped 3 bases from V and 0 bases from J, with 12 bases between. Germline V gene sequence: CDR1 LNHNV, CDR2 YYDKDF (reference sequence). This CDR3 spans 16 amino acids. The CDR3 loop reads CATSSRPGVSNQPQHF. CDR3 DNA: TGTGCCACCAGCAGTCGTCCAGGGGTTAGCAATCAGCCCCAGCATTTT.